This T cell receptor (beta chain) emerged from a study of blood T cell repertoires in COVID-19. Under the authors' procedure: Reference gene primer amplification yielded estimated nucleated cell counts. The assay was immunoSEQ multiplex PCR, and TCRdb's table has in-frame clones only and misses some. The V and J calls and clone size were taken over from that table, and D and trimming were inferred from the DNA. The table lists hundreds of thousands of clones, around 88% of them singletons. Germline V lookup: CDR1 MNHNS, CDR2 SASEGT. After removal of 4 bases from V and 4 bases from J, the junction contained 7 bases not matched to a gene. This CDR3 spans 15 amino acids.

V and J are TRBV6-1 and TRBJ2-7; 10 positions match TRBD2. Sequencing was performed on peripheral blood. The clonotype originates from a man older than 75 with acute or convalescent COVID-19. The CDR3 DNA reads as TGTGCCAGCAGTGCAGCGGGAGGGGACTCTTACGAGCAGTACTTC. This translates into CASSAAGGDSYEQYF.